One and the same sample provided the 31 T cell receptor beta chains below, sequenced in a study of cytomegalovirus exposure and HLA in healthy donors. PCR amplification relied on 60 Vbeta primers (plus 13 Jbeta primers). Profiled with immunoSEQ multiplex PCR; TCRdb holds only in-frame clones, not every one. Found here are about 130,000 clones, approximately 85% of them singletons; the top ten hold 10% to 12%. What was sequenced was PBMCs. Receptor source: a male donor in good health and CMV-seropositive.

This clone was picked up a small number of times. The chain carries TRBV29-1 and TRBJ2-3; TRBD2 is a possible D gene (6 bases). CDR3 length: 14 residues. V shed 6 bases and J shed 0 bases, with 13 bases lying between them. CDR1 SQVTM and CDR2 ANQGSEA come from the germline V gene. This chain's CDR3 is CSVAGGSSTDTQYF. The CDR3, as DNA: TGCAGCGTGGCTGGAGGGTCTAGCACAGATACGCAGTATTTT.

The CDR3 nucleotides are TGTGCCAGCAGTGAGTACAGGGGGAAATCCTACGAGCAGTACTTC. It encodes CASSEYRGKSYEQYF. The rearrangement uses TRBV6-1 and TRBJ2-5, with TRBD1 matching 8 bases. The J call may be wrong; the DNA end is better matched by TRBJ2-7. There are 15 residues in the CDR3. Germline V lookup: CDR1 MNHNS, CDR2 SASEGT.

The V gene is TRBV19, the J gene TRBJ2-2, with D possibly being TRBD1 (6 bases). This CDR3 region has 15 residues. V lost 5 bases and J 2 bases, leaving 12 bases between the germline ends. The germline gives CDR1 LNHDA, CDR2 SQIVND (reference sequence). The CDR3 nucleotides are TGTGCCAGTAGTCCCAGGGGTGTAAACACCGGGGAGCTGTTTTTT. Translated, it gives CASSPRGVNTGELFF.

This chain connects TRBV7-2 to TRBJ2-7, with 9 bases matching TRBD1. J gave up 5 bases and V 1 base, and 6 bases lay outside the gene matches. Germline lookup yields CDR1 SGHTA and CDR2 FQGNSA. The CDR3 is 15 residues long. CDR3 DNA: TGTGCCAGCAGCTTAGTGGGACAGGGAGGCGACGAGCAGTACTTC. Translation gives CASSLVGQGGDEQYF.

This clone was seen a few times. This chain joins TRBV27 and TRBJ1-2; TRBD1 agrees at 8 bases. The CDR3 sequence is 14 residues long. Germline-derived CDR1 and CDR2 are MNHEY and SMNVEV (reference sequence). V was pared by 7 bases and J by 6 bases, with 10 bases of the junction left unmatched. CDR3 protein: CASTSTARGHGYTF. The DNA of the CDR3 is TGTGCCAGCACAAGTACAGCCAGGGGGCATGGCTACACCTTC.

This rearrangement joins TRBV6-5 to TRBJ2-7; maybe TRBD2 (5 bases). With 6 bases removed from V and 5 bases from J, the gap between germline ends came to 14 bases. Germline loops: CDR1 MNHEY, CDR2 SVGAGI. The CDR3 is 13 amino acids. CDR3: CASSRTLVNEQYF. CDR3 nucleotide sequence: TGTGCCAGCAGCCGGACTTTAGTGAACGAGCAGTACTTC.

The rearrangement links TRBV27 to TRBJ2-7, with 7 bases lining up with TRBD2. V gave up 4 bases and J gave up 0 bases; unmatched junction bases: 12. The CDR3 is 17 residues long. Germline loops: CDR1 MNHEY, CDR2 SMNVEV (reference sequence). CDR3 loop: CASSSALTSAFSYEQYF. The CDR3 bases are TGTGCCAGCAGTTCCGCCCTCACTAGCGCCTTCTCCTACGAGCAGTACTTC.

DNA for the CDR3: TGTGCCAGCAGTTCACCCGGCGGCTCCTACGAGCAGTACTTC. The encoded protein is CASSSPGGSYEQYF. The chain couples TRBV28 to TRBJ2-5; D not certain. The J call may be wrong; the DNA end is better matched by TRBJ2-7. This CDR3 spans 14 amino acids. Germline assignment: CDR1 MDHEN and CDR2 SYDVKM.

The chain recombines TRBV18 with TRBJ2-2; D is ambiguous. CDR1 KGHSH and CDR2 LQKENI come from the germline V gene. The V end was cut by 2 bases, the J end by 4 bases, with 14 bases between. The CDR3 is 16 amino acids. CDR3 protein: CASSPTERRGTGELFF. CDR3 DNA sequence: TGTGCCAGCTCACCAACGGAGAGGAGAGGCACCGGGGAGCTGTTTTTT.

The gene calls are TRBV7-3 and TRBJ2-2; D may be TRBD1 (8 bases). V was pared by 5 bases and J by 5 bases, with 21 bases between. This CDR3 is 17 amino acids long. CDR1 and CDR2 from the germline V gene are SGHTA and FQGTGA. CDR3 region: CASSPIGGQGGTGELFF. The CDR3 DNA sequence: TGTGCCAGCAGCCCCATTGGAGGACAGGGAGGGACCGGGGAGCTGTTTTTT. The entire variable domain, with the rest obtained from reference TRBV7-3 and TRBJ2-2, is as follows: GAGVSQTPSNKVTEKGKYVELRCDPISGHTALYWYRQSLGQGPEFLIYFQGTGAADDSGLPNDRFFAVRPEGSVSTLKIQRTERGDSAVYLCASSPIGGQGGTGELFFGEGSRLTVL.

The chain is built from TRBV9 and TRBJ1-3, with D possibly being TRBD1 (5 bases). The CDR3 extends over 14 amino acids. V was clipped by 1 base and J by 0 bases, with 5 bases between them. Germline-derived CDR1 and CDR2 are SGDLS and YYNGEE. The CDR3 DNA sequence: TGTGCCAGCAGCGTAAGGGGCTCTGGAAACACCATATATTTT. It codes for CASSVRGSGNTIYF. The full variable domain, rest sourced from reference TRBV9 and TRBJ1-3, is DSGVTQTPKHLITATGQRVTLRCSPRSGDLSVYWYQQSLDQGLQFLIQYYNGEERAKGNILERFSAQQFPDLHSELNLSSLELGDSALYFCASSVRGSGNTIYFGEGSWLTVV.

The J gene is TRBJ2-1, the V gene TRBV4-3; D is perhaps TRBD2 (6 bases). Per germline, CDR1 LGHNA and CDR2 YSLEER. The CDR3 contains 14 residues. The V end was cut by 4 bases, the J end by 4 bases, with 11 bases between. The CDR3 DNA reads as TGCGCCAGCAGCCTAAGTGCGGGATACAATGAGCAGTTCTTC. Translation: CASSLSAGYNEQFF.

The gene calls are TRBV2 and TRBJ2-1, with 7 bases fitting TRBD2. Germline lookup yields CDR1 SNHLY and CDR2 FYNNEI. The CDR3 loop spans 14 amino acids. After removal of 7 bases from V and 10 bases from J, the junction contained 13 bases not matched to a gene. The CDR3 protein is CASTREGRGEEQFF. In DNA form, the CDR3 reads TGTGCCAGCACGAGGGAGGGCCGAGGTGAGGAGCAGTTCTTC.

The genes are TRBV7-3 and TRBJ2-1; 10 positions match TRBD2. V lost 4 bases to trimming and J lost 6 bases; unmatched junction nucleotides: 3. Per the germline V gene, CDR1 is SGHTA and CDR2 is FQGTGA. This CDR3 has 14 amino acids. The CDR3 DNA is TGTGCCAGCAGCTCCCGGACTAGCGGCAATGAGCAGTTCTTC. The encoded protein is CASSSRTSGNEQFF.

V usage is TRBV2 and J usage is TRBJ2-5; 9 bases agree with TRBD1. The length of the CDR3 is 17 residues. Germline CDR1 SNHLY, CDR2 FYNNEI. V trimming: 6 bases; J trimming: 0 bases; junction bases outside the gene matches: 11. CDR3 sequence: CASRGGGGQGHQETQYF. The CDR3 nucleotides are TGTGCCAGCAGAGGGGGAGGGGGACAGGGACACCAAGAGACCCAGTACTTC.

The sample holds one count of this clone. The chain links TRBV10-3 to TRBJ1-2, with D maybe TRBD1 (5 bases). The V end was cut by 6 bases, the J end by 10 bases, with 15 bases between. The CDR3 extends over 12 amino acids. Per the germline V gene, CDR1 is ENHRY and CDR2 is SYGVKD. The CDR3: CAISQDSFNYTF. The CDR3 DNA reads TGTGCCATCAGCCAAGACAGCTTCAACTACACCTTC.

The V gene is TRBV27, the J gene TRBJ2-7; TRBD2 agrees at 8 bases. The CDR3 is made up of 15 amino acids. V was clipped by 5 bases and J by 3 bases; unmatched bases: 9. The germline CDR1 and CDR2 sequences are MNHEY and SMNVEV (reference sequence). CDR3 sequence (DNA): TGTGCCAGCAGTGAACTAGCGGCTGGGATCTACGAGCAGTACTTC. It codes for CASSELAAGIYEQYF.

This sequence joins TRBV9 and TRBJ2-7; unclear D gene. Trimming took 3 bases from V and 6 from J, leaving 10 bases between them. There are 12 residues in the CDR3. Germline V gene data show CDR1 as SGDLS and CDR2 as YYNGEE. CDR3 residues: CASSALESEQYF. DNA for the CDR3: TGTGCCAGCAGCGCCCTAGAATCCGAGCAGTACTTC.

This chain connects TRBV7-9 to TRBJ1-2; D remains ambiguous. The CDR3 length is 13 residues. The germline CDR1 and CDR2 sequences are SEHNR and FQNEAQ (reference sequence). Trimming removed 6 bases at V and 3 bases at J, with 11 bases between. The CDR3, as DNA: TGTGCCAGCAGTCCGCCCCTAGACTATGGCTACACCTTC. It codes for CASSPPLDYGYTF. Full variable domain (remainder filled in from reference TRBV7-9 and TRBJ1-2): DTGVSQNPRHKITKRGQNVTFRCDPISEHNRLYWYRQTLGQGPEFLTYFQNEAQLEKSRLLSDRFSAERPKGSFSTLEIQRTEQGDSAMYLCASSPPLDYGYTFGSGTRLTVV.

On this clone itself: One end of the junction varies from germline; a read error may be responsible. This chain's CDR3 is CASSLNRGEAQYF. The DNA for the CDR3 is TGTGCCAGCAGCTTAAACCGGGGAGAGGCCCAGTACTTC. The V and J genes are TRBV7-3 and TRBJ2-5; weak D call: TRBD2 (5 bases). CDR3 length: 13 amino acids. Germline V gene sequence: CDR1 SGHTA, CDR2 FQGTGA.

The chain is built from TRBV6-5 and TRBJ1-5, with unresolved D. Trimming took 1 base from V and 7 from J, leaving 11 bases between them. The germline CDR1 and CDR2 sequences are MNHEY and SVGAGI. The CDR3 spans 14 residues. The CDR3 nucleotides read TGTGCCAGCAGTTACTTGGGAGCTCGGCAGCCCCAGCATTTT. This encodes CASSYLGARQPQHF.

This clone was picked up a small number of times. J is TRBJ2-7 and V is TRBV19, with D perhaps TRBD2 (5 bases). In germline, CDR1 is LNHDA, CDR2 SQIVND (reference sequence). The V and J ends lost 3 bases and 2 bases respectively, with 11 bases between them. This CDR3 comprises 14 residues. The CDR3 sequence: CASSISTEAYEQYF. In nucleotides, the CDR3 is TGTGCCAGTAGTATCTCAACGGAGGCCTACGAGCAGTACTTC.

The rearrangement links TRBV7-9 to TRBJ2-5; D may be TRBD1 (6 bases). CDR3 size: 13 residues. CDR1 SEHNR and CDR2 FQNEAQ come from the germline V gene (reference sequence). The V gene lost 5 bases and the J gene lost 4 bases, with 11 bases spanning the gap. The CDR3 loop reads CASSPQGPETQYF. The CDR3 DNA reads TGTGCCAGCAGCCCACAGGGACCAGAGACCCAGTACTTC.

The chain recombines TRBV7-9 with TRBJ2-1, with 10 bases matching TRBD2. V lost 8 bases to trimming and J lost 4 bases; unmatched junction nucleotides: 5. This CDR3 has 14 residues. The germline V gene encodes CDR1 SEHNR and CDR2 FQNEAQ (reference sequence). DNA of the CDR3: TGTGCCAGCCTCAGGACTAGCGGATACAATGAGCAGTTCTTC. It specifies CASLRTSGYNEQFF.

CDR3 region: CASSQDGGSGADTQYF. The CDR3 DNA follows: TGTGCCAGCAGCCAAGACGGGGGGTCCGGGGCAGATACGCAGTATTTT. This sequence joins TRBV4-2 and TRBJ2-3; 7 nucleotides match TRBD2. From germline, CDR1 is LGHNA and CDR2 YNFKEQ. The CDR3 is 16 amino acids. With 0 bases clipped from V and 4 bases from J, the junction kept 7 bases outside the gene matches.

The DNA of the CDR3 is TGTGCCAGTATCGAGAAGTGGGACAGAGACACAGATACGCAGTATTTT. Residues: CASIEKWDRDTDTQYF. The chain recombines TRBV19 with TRBJ2-3; 7 nucleotides match TRBD1. V lost 7 bases and J lost 2; bases outside the gene matches: 12. The CDR3 covers 16 residues. Germline CDR1 is LNHDA and CDR2 is SQIVND (reference sequence).

This clone appeared a few times. J is TRBJ1-1 and V is TRBV19; no firm D call. In germline, CDR1 is LNHDA, CDR2 SQIVND (reference sequence). Trimming removed 4 bases from V and 1 base from J, with 13 bases in between. The CDR3 has 15 residues. The CDR3 bases are TGTGCCAGTAGTACAGGATCAAGGCGGAACACTGAAGCTTTCTTT. It translates to CASSTGSRRNTEAFF. Together with reference TRBV19 and TRBJ1-1, the CDR3 gives the full variable domain: DGGITQSPKYLFRKEGQNVTLSCEQNLNHDAMYWYRQDPGQGLRLIYYSQIVNDFQKGDIAEGYSVSREKKESFPLTVTSAQKNPTAFYLCASSTGSRRNTEAFFGQGTRLTVV.

The rearrangement links TRBV4-1 to TRBJ1-2, with D perhaps TRBD1 (6 bases). V lost 3 bases, J lost 4 bases, and 18 bases lay in between. This CDR3 is built from 16 residues. From germline, CDR1 is MGHRA and CDR2 YSYEKL. The DNA for the CDR3 is TGCGCCAGCAGCCAGGAGAGGACAGTTCGTAGCTATGGCTACACCTTC. It yields the protein CASSQERTVRSYGYTF.

The CDR3 protein is CASSGGGPKEQYF. The CDR3 DNA sequence: TGTGCCAGCAGCGGCGGGGGCCCGAAGGAGCAGTACTTC. The chain couples TRBV9 to TRBJ2-5; a possible D gene is TRBD2 (7 bases). Trimming cost V 3 bases and J 11 bases, with 17 bases left between them. From germline, CDR1 is SGDLS and CDR2 YYNGEE. The CDR3 covers 13 residues.

The genes are TRBV27 and TRBJ2-2, with D perhaps TRBD2 (5 bases). The V end was cut by 1 base, the J end by 7 bases, with 7 bases between. This CDR3 is built from 13 residues. From germline, CDR1 is MNHEY and CDR2 SMNVEV (reference sequence). The CDR3 nucleotides are TGTGCCAGCAGTTTATTAGCGAACGGGGAGCTGTTTTTT. This sequence encodes CASSLLANGELFF.

J is TRBJ1-5 and V is TRBV4-2; 9 bases are shared with TRBD1. Germline CDR1 is LGHNA and CDR2 is YNFKEQ. Trimming took 0 bases from V and 6 from J; bases not matched to a gene: 15. The CDR3 is 19 amino acids. CDR3 in DNA: TGTGCCAGCAGCCAAGATTCTCCCGGGGGCCGGACAGGGGTTCAGCCCCAGCATTTT. It codes for CASSQDSPGGRTGVQPQHF.